This T cell receptor beta chain originates from a study of Tregs in tolerant kidney transplant recipients. CDR1 WNHNN and CDR2 SYGVQD come from the germline V gene (reference sequence). Germline trimming cut 4 bases from V and 12 bases from J; bases unmatched to any gene: 10. The CDR3 sequence is 15 residues long. As regards this clone: Antigen specificity is unknown.

Thawed PBMCs were FACS-sorted into unstimulated CD4+CD25+CD127- regulatory T cells, CD4+CD25- non-regulatory cells, CD4 and CD8 cells. The study's findings and limits: In tolerant patients, donor-specific Tregs outgrew total Tregs, suggesting antigen-driven expansion.

Data came from immunoSEQ multiplex PCR; TCRdb stores just in-frame clones and leaves some out. The sample lists 60,000 to 75,000 clones, approximately 85% seen once, with 2.1% in the top ten. The sequencing here drew on Tregs from blood, taken before the transplant. The TCR comes from a human donor who received a combined kidney and bone marrow transplant. This chain connects TRBV10-1 to TRBJ2-1; TRBD2 matches at 12 bases. CDR3 loop: CASSAAGLAGATQFF. As DNA, the CDR3 is TGCGCCAGCAGTGCGGCGGGACTAGCGGGCGCTACGCAGTTCTTC.